This TCR beta chain was observed in a study of T cell responses to AZD1222 COVID-19 vaccine. General study points: Samples come after the peak T cell response, not at day 14. Dominant at 160-218 and 743-854, vaccine-associated CD4 TCRs also spanned spike. Among the donors, most were white British and more were female, and clonal diversity was possibly underestimated. Baseline seropositivity characterized only six AZD1222 recipients.

Trimming left V 3 bases short and J 2 bases short, with 7 bases between. Germline V gene lookup returns CDR1 SEHNR and CDR2 FQNEAQ (reference sequence). The CDR3 spans 13 residues. Only in-frame clones appear in the TCRdb table, and some are missing; sequencing was by immunoSEQ multiplex PCR. The sample carries approximately 140,000 clones, 94% recorded once. In the case of this clone: The antigen remains undetermined.

The receptor was derived from an adult in good health. The sequencing used peripheral blood, collected on day 0 of AZD1222 vaccination. V and J are TRBV7-9 and TRBJ1-2; D is unclear. In DNA form, the CDR3 reads TGTGCCAGCAGCTTGGGTCCCAACTATGGCTACACCTTC. Translating gives CASSLGPNYGYTF.